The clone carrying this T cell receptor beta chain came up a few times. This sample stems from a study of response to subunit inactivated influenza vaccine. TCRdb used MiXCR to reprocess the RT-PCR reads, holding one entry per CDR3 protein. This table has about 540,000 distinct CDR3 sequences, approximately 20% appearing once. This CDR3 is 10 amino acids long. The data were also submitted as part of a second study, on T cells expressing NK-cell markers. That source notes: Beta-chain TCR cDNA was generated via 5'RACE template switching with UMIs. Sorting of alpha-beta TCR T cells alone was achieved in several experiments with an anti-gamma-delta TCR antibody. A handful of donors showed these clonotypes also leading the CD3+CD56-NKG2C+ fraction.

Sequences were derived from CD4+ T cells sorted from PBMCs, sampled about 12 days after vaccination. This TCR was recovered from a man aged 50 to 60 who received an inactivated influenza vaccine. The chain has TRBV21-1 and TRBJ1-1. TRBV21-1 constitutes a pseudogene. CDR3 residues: CASSKIRMIF. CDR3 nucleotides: TGTGCCAGCAGCAAAATCAGAATGATCTTT.